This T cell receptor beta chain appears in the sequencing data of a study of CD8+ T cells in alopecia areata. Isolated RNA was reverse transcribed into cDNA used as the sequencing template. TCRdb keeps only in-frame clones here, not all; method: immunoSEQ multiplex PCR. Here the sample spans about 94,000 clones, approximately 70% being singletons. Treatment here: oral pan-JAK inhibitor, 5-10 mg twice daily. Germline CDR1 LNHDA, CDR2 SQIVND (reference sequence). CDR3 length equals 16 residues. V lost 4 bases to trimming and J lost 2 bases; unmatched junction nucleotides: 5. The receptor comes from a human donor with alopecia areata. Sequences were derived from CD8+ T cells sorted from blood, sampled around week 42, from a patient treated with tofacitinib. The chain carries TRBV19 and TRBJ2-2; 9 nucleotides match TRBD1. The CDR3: CASSTKQGANTGELFF. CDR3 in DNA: TGTGCCAGTAGTACCAAACAGGGGGCAAACACCGGGGAGCTGTTTTTT.